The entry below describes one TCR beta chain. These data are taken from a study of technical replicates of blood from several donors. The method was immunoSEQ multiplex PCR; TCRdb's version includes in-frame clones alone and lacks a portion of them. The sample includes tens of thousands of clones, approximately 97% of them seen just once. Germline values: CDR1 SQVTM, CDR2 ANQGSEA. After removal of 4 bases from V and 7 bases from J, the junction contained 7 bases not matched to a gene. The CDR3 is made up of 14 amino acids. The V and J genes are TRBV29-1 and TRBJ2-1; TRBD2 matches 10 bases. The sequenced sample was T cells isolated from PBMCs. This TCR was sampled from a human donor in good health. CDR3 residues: CSVAKREGLNEQFF. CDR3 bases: TGCAGCGTTGCGAAGCGGGAGGGCCTGAATGAGCAGTTCTTC.